The 26 T cell receptor beta chains below were found in one sample sequenced in a study of blood T cell repertoires in COVID-19. The data were produced by immunoSEQ multiplex PCR, yet TCRdb's version contains in-frame clones alone and is incomplete. The repertoire consists of 200,000 to 250,000 clones, with approximately 79% occurring once and the leading ten covering around 4.1%. The specimen sequenced was peripheral blood. The receptor source for this set is a woman in her 40s with active or convalescent COVID-19.

The chain uses TRBV6-5 and TRBJ2-1, with 7 bases identical to TRBD2. Germline lookup yields CDR1 MNHEY and CDR2 SVGAGI. The CDR3 has 13 residues. The V gene end was trimmed by 2 bases and the J gene end by 5 bases; junction bases not matched to a gene: 0. CDR3 in amino acids: CASSYGTNNEQFF. CDR3 DNA: TGTGCCAGCAGTTACGGGACTAACAATGAGCAGTTCTTC.

The V and J genes are TRBV5-4 and TRBJ2-2; D is possibly TRBD1 (5 bases). Germline CDR1 is SGHNT and CDR2 is YYREEE (reference sequence). The V and J ends lost 4 bases and 1 base respectively, with 8 bases between them. There are 14 residues in the CDR3. The CDR3 loop is CASSQDKNTGELFF. The CDR3 DNA is TGTGCCAGCAGCCAGGACAAGAACACCGGGGAGCTGTTTTTT.

The chain uses TRBV10-2 and TRBJ2-7; D possibly corresponds to TRBD1 (6 bases). The CDR3 contains 15 residues. The V gene's germline CDR1 is WSHSY and CDR2 SAAADI. Trimming removed 0 bases at V and 1 base at J, with 10 bases between. CDR3 DNA sequence: TGCGCCAGCAGTGAGTCGACAGGTTTATCCTACGAGCAGTACTTC. The encoded protein is CASSESTGLSYEQYF.

The chain employs TRBV12-3 or TRBV12-4 and TRBJ1-2; 8 nucleotides match TRBD1. Trimming removed 7 bases from V and 8 bases from J; junction bases left unmatched: 6. The length of the CDR3 is 12 residues. CDR3 protein: CASTGQGPGYTF. The CDR3 DNA reads TGTGCCAGCACCGGACAGGGTCCAGGCTACACCTTC.

The rearrangement links TRBV2 to TRBJ2-1; 7 bases align to TRBD2. After removal of 10 bases from V and 5 bases from J, the junction contained 8 bases not matched to a gene. This CDR3 contains 13 residues. CDR1 and CDR2 from the germline V gene are SNHLY and FYNNEI. The CDR3 DNA reads TGTGCCACCCTTGGGGGGGTTAACAATGAGCAGTTCTTC. Its translation is CATLGGVNNEQFF.

The chain links TRBV7-2 to TRBJ2-1; D is perhaps TRBD2 (5 bases). The CDR3 runs to 14 residues. CDR1 and CDR2 from the germline V gene are SGHTA and FQGNSA. Trimming stripped 5 bases from V and 6 bases from J, with 14 bases between. The CDR3 is CASSGHGVRNEQFF. CDR3 DNA sequence: TGTGCCAGCAGCGGGCACGGGGTTCGCAATGAGCAGTTCTTC.

Only one count was recorded for this clone. The CDR3 sequence is CASSDPPWTGWEPQHF. CDR3 DNA: TGTGCCAGCAGTGACCCCCCCTGGACAGGGTGGGAGCCCCAGCATTTT. The chain combines TRBV6-1 with TRBJ1-5; 8 nucleotides agree with TRBD1. V lost 3 bases and J lost 8; bases outside the gene matches: 12. The CDR3 consists of 16 residues. Germline CDR1 and CDR2: MNHNS and SASEGT.

This clone was counted between two and nine times. The chain has TRBV6-5 and TRBJ2-5; the match to TRBD2 covers 7 bases. Germline CDR1 is MNHEY and CDR2 is SVGAGI. The CDR3 contains 14 residues. V lost 8 bases to trimming and J lost 1 base; unmatched junction nucleotides: 7. The CDR3 loop reads CASSGGGPQETQYF. The DNA for the CDR3 is TGTGCCAGCTCGGGCGGGGGACCCCAAGAGACCCAGTACTTC.

This clone was observed a handful of times. V gene TRBV7-7 combines with J gene TRBJ2-7; 7 nucleotides line up with TRBD1. V lost 6 bases, J lost 6 bases, and 8 bases stayed unmatched. CDR3 length: 13 residues. The germline V gene has CDR1 SSHAT and CDR2 FNYEAQ (reference sequence). DNA for the CDR3: TGTGCCAGCAGTCGGGACAGCCCTTCCGAGCAGTACTTC. It codes for CASSRDSPSEQYF.

This chain connects TRBV5-1 to TRBJ1-2; 8 positions agree with TRBD1. Germline loops: CDR1 SGHRS, CDR2 YFSETQ. There are 13 residues in the CDR3. J was trimmed by 7 bases and V by 4 bases; bases with no gene match: 6. Here the CDR3 reads CASSLGTGTGYTF. The CDR3 coding sequence is TGCGCCAGCAGCCTCGGGACAGGCACTGGCTACACCTTC.

The gene calls are TRBV27 and TRBJ2-3; no reliable D call. The CDR3 has 15 residues. Germline V lookup: CDR1 MNHEY, CDR2 SMNVEV (reference sequence). The ends were cut back, 1 base at V and 0 bases at J, with 8 bases in the middle. The CDR3 sequence: CASSLLLPSTDTQYF. The CDR3 DNA sequence: TGTGCCAGCAGTTTATTACTACCGAGCACAGATACGCAGTATTTT.

The J gene is TRBJ2-1, the V gene TRBV28; 7 nucleotides match TRBD1. The CDR3 has 16 residues. The V segment lost 6 bases and the J segment 0 bases; nucleotides outside the gene matches: 8. From germline, CDR1 is MDHEN and CDR2 SYDVKM. CDR3 sequence: CASRNEGQFSYNEQFF. Here the CDR3 DNA reads TGTGCCAGCAGAAACGAGGGACAGTTCTCCTACAATGAGCAGTTCTTC.

The chain recombines TRBV5-4 with TRBJ2-5; 16 nucleotides agree with TRBD2. Germline V gene sequence: CDR1 SGHNT, CDR2 YYREEE (reference sequence). There are 18 residues in the CDR3. V dropped 4 bases and J dropped 4; count of bases not matched to a gene: 10. The CDR3 protein is CASSPKAGTSGGAETQYF. DNA of the CDR3: TGTGCCAGCAGCCCGAAAGCCGGGACTAGCGGGGGGGCAGAGACCCAGTACTTC.

This chain links TRBV2 with TRBJ1-2, with TRBD1 matching 8 bases. CDR1 and CDR2 (germline): SNHLY, FYNNEI. The CDR3 is made up of 11 amino acids. V gave up 8 bases and J gave up 8 bases; unmatched junction bases: 4. CDR3: CASRDRLGYTF. In DNA form, the CDR3 reads TGTGCCAGCCGGGACAGGCTGGGCTACACCTTC.

This sequence joins TRBV5-4 and TRBJ2-6; 7 nucleotides agree with TRBD1. The CDR3 sequence is 17 residues long. Germline V CDR1 and CDR2: SGHNT, YYREEE (reference sequence). V shed 0 bases and J 4 bases; nucleotides not matched to a gene: 7. CDR3 DNA sequence: TGTGCCAGCAGCTTGGTTGGTAGGGGGCGCGGGGCCAACGTCCTGACTTTC. Translation gives CASSLVGRGRGANVLTF.

V and J are TRBV19 and TRBJ2-7, with a possible D match to TRBD1 (6 bases). Trimming removed 5 bases from V and 0 bases from J, with 17 bases in between. There are 16 residues in the CDR3. Germline V lookup: CDR1 LNHDA, CDR2 SQIVND (reference sequence). The CDR3 is CASSYSGTLSSYEQYF. Written as DNA, the CDR3 is TGTGCCAGTAGTTACTCGGGGACACTTTCCTCCTACGAGCAGTACTTC.

The V and J genes are TRBV9 and TRBJ1-3, with unresolved D. Trimming shortened V by 4 bases and J by 4 bases, and 15 bases separated the two germline ends. Germline CDR1 and CDR2: SGDLS and YYNGEE. The CDR3 length is 15 residues. CDR3 region: CASSPRWAAGNTIYF. CDR3 DNA sequence: TGTGCCAGCAGCCCCCGTTGGGCTGCAGGAAACACCATATATTTT.

The V call is TRBV7-3, the J call TRBJ2-3; TRBD2 matches 8 bases. The trim removed 1 base at V and 3 bases at J, leaving 6 bases unmatched. Germline values: CDR1 SGHTA, CDR2 FQGTGA. The CDR3 length is 16 residues. The CDR3 is CASSLRAGGLTDTQYF. The CDR3 bases are TGTGCCAGCAGCTTAAGGGCGGGGGGCCTGACAGATACGCAGTATTTT.

The chain has TRBV19 and TRBJ1-4; TRBD1 matches 7 bases. J lost 3 bases, V lost 6 bases, and 10 bases had no gene match. Germline CDR1 is LNHDA and CDR2 is SQIVND (reference sequence). The CDR3 spans 16 residues. Here the CDR3 DNA reads TGTGCCAGTAGATCCAGGGACAGTCCAGCTAATGAAAAACTGTTTTTT. Translated, it gives CASRSRDSPANEKLFF.

The chain has TRBV2 and TRBJ1-5; possible D gene TRBD1, 5 bases. The CDR3 contains 11 residues. Trimming shortened V by 10 bases and J by 9 bases, and 13 bases separated the two germline ends. Germline lookup yields CDR1 SNHLY and CDR2 FYNNEI. The CDR3 reads CATASGLPQHF. The DNA for the CDR3 is TGTGCCACCGCATCAGGGCTGCCCCAGCATTTT. The complete variable domain, with remaining parts taken from reference TRBV2 and TRBJ1-5, reads EPEVTQTPSHQVTQMGQEVILRCVPISNHLYFYWYRQILGQKVEFLVSFYNNEISEKSEIFDDQFSVERPDGSNFTLKIRSTKLEDSAMYFCATASGLPQHFGDGTRLSIL.

CDR3 sequence (DNA): TGTGCCAGCAGCTTAGAAGCACGGACTGCCAATCAGCCCCAGCATTTT. Translated, it gives CASSLEARTANQPQHF. The rearrangement uses TRBV7-2 and TRBJ1-5; D is unclear. Looked up from germline, CDR1 is SGHTA and CDR2 is FQGNSA. V lost 1 base to trimming and J lost 3 bases, with 13 bases between them. The CDR3 runs 16 residues.

The V and J genes are TRBV21-1 and TRBJ2-2; the DNA was not compared with TRBD1, the D call given in the table. TRBV21-1 is noted as a pseudogene. CDR3 length: 16 residues. The CDR3 region has the DNA TGTGCCAGCAGCATGGACAGGGACCCGAACACCGGGGAGCTGTTTTTT. Its translation: CASSMDRDPNTGELFF.

The chain links TRBV27 to TRBJ1-6, with D possibly being TRBD1 (6 bases). The CDR3 length is 14 residues. CDR1 and CDR2 from the germline V gene are MNHEY and SMNVEV (reference sequence). V lost 5 bases and J lost 9, with 14 bases in between. The CDR3 loop is CASSAGERISPLHF. For the CDR3, the DNA is TGTGCCAGCAGTGCAGGGGAACGGATTTCACCCCTCCACTTT.

V is TRBV6-5 and J is TRBJ2-5; TRBD1 matches 8 bases. The CDR3 is 14 amino acids. CDR1 is MNHEY, CDR2 SVGAGI, per germline. The ends lost 5 bases at V and 3 bases at J; junction bases unmatched: 5. The DNA of the CDR3 is TGTGCCAGCAGTCCACGACAGGGGAAAGAGACCCAGTACTTC. Translation gives CASSPRQGKETQYF.

This clone appeared a few times. The chain combines TRBV18 with TRBJ2-1, with 9 bases identical to TRBD2. Germline CDR1 and CDR2: KGHSH and LQKENI. Unmatched junction bases numbered 4, after V lost 0 bases and J lost 7 bases. The length of the CDR3 is 15 residues. The CDR3, as DNA: TGTGCCAGCTCACCACCGTCGCTAGCGGGGAATGAGCAGTTCTTC. Its translation: CASSPPSLAGNEQFF.

The chain combines TRBV29-1 with TRBJ1-1, with TRBD1 as a possible D gene (6 bases). Germline-derived CDR1 and CDR2 are SQVTM and ANQGSEA. Trimming pared 6 bases from V and 2 bases from J, leaving 10 bases between. There are 12 residues in the CDR3. CDR3 protein: CSVDRINTEAFF. The CDR3 region has the DNA TGCAGCGTAGACAGGATCAACACTGAAGCTTTCTTT.